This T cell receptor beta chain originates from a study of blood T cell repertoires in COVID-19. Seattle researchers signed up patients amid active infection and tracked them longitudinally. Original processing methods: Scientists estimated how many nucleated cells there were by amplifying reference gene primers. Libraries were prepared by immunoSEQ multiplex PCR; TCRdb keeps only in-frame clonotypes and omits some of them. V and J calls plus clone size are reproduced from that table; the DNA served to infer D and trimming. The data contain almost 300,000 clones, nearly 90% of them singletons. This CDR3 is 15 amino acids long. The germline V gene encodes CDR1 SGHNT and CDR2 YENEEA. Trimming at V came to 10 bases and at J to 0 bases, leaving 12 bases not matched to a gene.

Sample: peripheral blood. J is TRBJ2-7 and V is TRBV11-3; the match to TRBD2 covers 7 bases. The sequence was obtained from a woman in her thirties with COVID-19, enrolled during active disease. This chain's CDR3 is CATREGGGSSYEQYF. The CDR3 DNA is TGTGCCACCAGGGAGGGTGGAGGGAGCTCCTACGAGCAGTACTTC.